The 20 T cell receptor beta chains reported below all come from one sample, sequenced in a study of glioma-infiltrating T cells. Amplification of TCR alpha and beta CDR3 regions from RNA used iRepertoire nested multiplex PCR. TCRdb analysed the multiplex PCR reads with MiXCR anew, one entry per CDR3 protein. The profile covers over 140,000 distinct CDR3 sequences, with 39% appearing a single time and around 20% taken by the ten largest. The specimen sequenced was glioma tissue, nonneoplastic brain tissue, or PBMCs (not recorded which). The origin of the receptors is a human donor with low-grade glioma or glioblastoma, undergoing nonglioma brain surgery, or in good health (not recorded which).

There are a few counts of this clonotype. The chain is built from TRBV20-1 and TRBJ2-7; D might be TRBD1 (5 bases). The V end was cut by 6 bases, the J end by 1 base, with 10 bases between. The CDR3 extends over 12 amino acids. In germline, CDR1 is DFQATT, CDR2 SNEGSKA (reference sequence). This CDR3 is CSATDTSYEQYF. CDR3 DNA sequence: TGCAGTGCAACGGACACGTCCTACGAGCAGTACTTC.

This clonotype has more than one count but fewer than ten. The chain employs TRBV12-5 and TRBJ2-1; 8 positions agree with TRBD2. The V and J ends lost 6 bases and 7 bases, in that order; junction bases with no gene match: 14. This CDR3 comprises 16 residues. Germline lookup yields CDR1 LGHNT and CDR2 FRNRAP. The CDR3 sequence is CASGSRTGGLGNEQFF. As DNA, the CDR3 is TGTGCTAGTGGATCACGGACTGGGGGACTAGGAAATGAGCAGTTCTTC.

This clonotype was detected ten times or more. J is TRBJ2-7 and V is TRBV6-1, with TRBD1 as a possible D gene (5 bases). With 7 bases removed from V and 2 bases from J, the gap between germline ends came to 15 bases. The CDR3 length is 14 residues. Per the germline V gene, CDR1 is MNHNS and CDR2 is SASEGT. The DNA for the CDR3 is TGTGCCAGCACCCAAACGACAGTCCCCTACGAGCAGTACTTC. Translated: CASTQTTVPYEQYF.

This clonotype turned up a few times. The genes are TRBV20-1 and TRBJ1-2; the D gene is possibly TRBD1 (5 bases). The V gene's germline CDR1 is DFQATT and CDR2 SNEGSKA (reference sequence). The CDR3 loop spans 14 amino acids. V was clipped by 6 bases and J by 3 bases, with 17 bases between them. Here the CDR3 reads CSAPGPQRDYGYTF. The CDR3 nucleotides read TGCAGTGCACCGGGGCCACAAAGAGACTATGGCTACACCTTC.

The chain recombines TRBV7-9 with TRBJ1-1, with D hard to call. The CDR3 sequence is 12 residues long. CDR1 SEHNR and CDR2 FQNEAQ come from the germline V gene (reference sequence). V gave up 3 bases and J gave up 6 bases, with 8 bases separating them. The CDR3 reads CASSFRVAEAFF. DNA for the CDR3: TGTGCCAGCAGCTTCCGGGTAGCTGAAGCTTTCTTT. The full variable domain, in which reference TRBV7-9 and TRBJ1-1 provide the parts outside the CDR3, is DTGVSQNPRHKITKRGQNVTFRCDPISEHNRLYWYRQTLGQGPEFLTYFQNEAQLEKSRLLSDRFSAERPKGSFSTLEIQRTEQGDSAMYLCASSFRVAEAFFGQGTRLTVV.

Regarding this clonotype: At one of its ends the junction is not consistent with the germline gene, which may arise from a read error. The chain combines TRBV29-1 with TRBJ2-3, with TRBD2 matching 8 bases. The germline V gene encodes CDR1 SQVTM and CDR2 ANQGSEA. The CDR3 sequence is 13 residues long. The CDR3 reads CSVEGLAPDTQYF. The DNA for the CDR3 is TGCAGCGTCGAAGGACTAGCCCCAGATACGCAGTATTTT.

This clonotype turned up a few times. The genes are TRBV20-1 and TRBJ2-7; TRBD1 is a possible D gene (6 bases). The germline V gene has CDR1 DFQATT and CDR2 SNEGSKA (reference sequence). With 4 bases removed from V and 0 bases from J, the gap between germline ends came to 13 bases. The CDR3 has 14 residues. The CDR3 DNA follows: TGCAGTGCTACCAGGGACACGAGCTCCTACGAGCAGTACTTC. It translates to CSATRDTSSYEQYF.

This clonotype was detected a few times. The chain recombines TRBV10-3 with TRBJ1-5, with a tentative D call TRBD1 (6 bases). Germline CDR1 ENHRY, CDR2 SYGVKD. There are 13 residues in the CDR3. Trimming took off 6 bases at V and 7 bases at J, with 13 bases between the two ends. This chain's CDR3 is CAISREGGQPQHF. As DNA, the CDR3 is TGTGCCATCAGCAGGGAGGGGGGACAGCCCCAGCATTTT.

This chain connects TRBV6-8 to TRBJ2-5; 11 bases map to TRBD2. Trimming removed 8 bases from V and 6 bases from J; junction bases left unmatched: 20. The CDR3 runs 18 residues. The V gene's germline CDR1 is MNHGY and CDR2 SAAAGT. In DNA form, the CDR3 reads TGTGCCAGCGGCCCGCAAGCATCACTAGCGGGAGTCCGAAAGACCCAGTACTTC. Amino acid sequence: CASGPQASLAGVRKTQYF.

The sample holds many counts of this clonotype. The chain links TRBV20-1 to TRBJ2-1; no firm D call. V lost 5 bases and J 1 base, leaving 15 bases between the germline ends. CDR3 length: 15 residues. CDR1 and CDR2 (germline): DFQATT, SNEGSKA (reference sequence). CDR3 DNA: TGCAGTGCTCCCATGTTAGGCATATCCTACAATGAGCAGTTCTTC. It specifies CSAPMLGISYNEQFF.

The chain combines TRBV15 with TRBJ1-4; tentative D call: TRBD1 (6 bases). CDR3 length: 15 amino acids. Germline values: CDR1 LNHNV, CDR2 YYDKDF (reference sequence). The ends were cut back, 0 bases at V and 8 bases at J, with 13 bases in the middle. CDR3 in amino acids: CATSRDTQGREKLFF. CDR3 nucleotides: TGTGCCACCAGCAGAGATACCCAGGGGCGGGAAAAACTGTTTTTT.

The table lists this clonotype with many counts. CDR3 region: CASSPSGTEAFF. CDR3 in DNA: TGTGCCAGCAGCCCCAGCGGCACTGAAGCTTTCTTT. The rearrangement joins TRBV7-9 to TRBJ1-1; D unresolved. Trimming stripped 5 bases from V and 4 bases from J, with 8 bases between. CDR1 and CDR2 (germline): SEHNR, FQNEAQ (reference sequence). This CDR3 is 12 amino acids long.

This clonotype was counted a few times. This CDR3 reads CASRAGASYEQYF. The CDR3 DNA reads TGTGCCAGCAGGGCGGGAGCCTCCTACGAGCAGTACTTC. The rearrangement links TRBV6-1 to TRBJ2-7; 7 nucleotides align to TRBD2. Trimming at V came to 6 bases and at J to 0 bases, leaving 2 bases not matched to a gene. CDR3 length equals 13 residues. CDR1 is MNHNS and CDR2 is SASEGT in the germline V gene.

The gene calls are TRBV20-1 and TRBJ2-5; TRBD2 matches 16 bases. The CDR3 is made up of 18 amino acids. The V gene's germline CDR1 is DFQATT and CDR2 SNEGSKA (reference sequence). Losses at the gene ends were 1 base for V and 5 bases for J; bases not matched to a gene: 10. The CDR3 here is CSARVPGTSGGAGETQYF. The CDR3 DNA reads TGCAGTGCTAGAGTACCCGGGACTAGCGGGGGGGCCGGGGAGACCCAGTACTTC.

The chain joins TRBV7-9 to TRBJ1-1, with D unresolved. Trimming took off 1 base at V and 5 bases at J, with 14 bases between the two ends. This CDR3 has 15 residues. CDR1 SEHNR and CDR2 FQNEAQ come from the germline V gene (reference sequence). This CDR3 reads CASSLDGQRTTEAFF. In nucleotides, the CDR3 is TGTGCCAGCAGCTTAGATGGTCAGCGAACGACTGAAGCTTTCTTT.

The chain employs TRBV4-2 and TRBJ2-1, with a possible D match to TRBD2 (5 bases). V lost 4 bases and J lost 9, with 16 bases in between. CDR3 size: 14 residues. Germline CDR1 reads LGHNA; CDR2 reads YNFKEQ. CDR3 sequence (DNA): TGTGCCAGCAGCCCAATTCAGGCCCGGGGTGAGCAGTTCTTC. Translated: CASSPIQARGEQFF.

The chain employs TRBV28 and TRBJ1-4, with TRBD1 as a possible D gene (6 bases). The CDR3 contains 12 residues. V was trimmed by 8 bases and J by 10 bases, leaving 14 bases between them. CDR1 MDHEN and CDR2 SYDVKM come from the germline V gene. CDR3 residues: CASYPQGGKLFF. The DNA of the CDR3 is TGTGCCAGCTATCCCCAAGGGGGAAAACTGTTTTTT.

The genes are TRBV18 and TRBJ1-1; 11 bases fit TRBD1. The trim removed 2 bases at V and 12 bases at J, leaving 2 bases unmatched. The CDR3 sequence is 12 residues long. Germline assignment: CDR1 KGHSH and CDR2 LQKENI. The CDR3 region is CASSPGTGGTFF. The CDR3 DNA reads as TGTGCCAGCTCACCAGGGACAGGGGGAACTTTCTTT. The complete variable domain, with remaining parts taken from reference TRBV18 and TRBJ1-1, reads NAGVMQNPRHLVRRRGQEARLRCSPMKGHSHVYWYRQLPEEGLKFMVYLQKENIIDESGMPKERFSAEFPKEGPSILRIQQVVRGDSAAYFCASSPGTGGTFFGQGTRLTVV.

This clonotype has a handful of counts. This chain's CDR3 is CASSKDPDRDTQYF. The DNA for the CDR3 is TGTGCCAGCAGTAAAGACCCGGATAGAGATACGCAGTATTTT. This chain connects TRBV11-2 to TRBJ2-3, with no clear D. Germline V lookup: CDR1 SGHAT, CDR2 FQNNGV. This CDR3 spans 14 amino acids. With 6 bases removed from V and 5 bases from J, the gap between germline ends came to 15 bases.

This clonotype appeared a few times. The chain recombines TRBV7-2 with TRBJ2-7; weak D call: TRBD2 (6 bases). There are 14 residues in the CDR3. The ends were cut back, 1 base at V and 0 bases at J, with 7 bases in the middle. Looked up from germline, CDR1 is SGHTA and CDR2 is FQGNSA. The CDR3 loop is CASSLDGSSYEQYF. DNA for the CDR3: TGTGCCAGCAGCTTAGACGGGAGCTCCTACGAGCAGTACTTC.